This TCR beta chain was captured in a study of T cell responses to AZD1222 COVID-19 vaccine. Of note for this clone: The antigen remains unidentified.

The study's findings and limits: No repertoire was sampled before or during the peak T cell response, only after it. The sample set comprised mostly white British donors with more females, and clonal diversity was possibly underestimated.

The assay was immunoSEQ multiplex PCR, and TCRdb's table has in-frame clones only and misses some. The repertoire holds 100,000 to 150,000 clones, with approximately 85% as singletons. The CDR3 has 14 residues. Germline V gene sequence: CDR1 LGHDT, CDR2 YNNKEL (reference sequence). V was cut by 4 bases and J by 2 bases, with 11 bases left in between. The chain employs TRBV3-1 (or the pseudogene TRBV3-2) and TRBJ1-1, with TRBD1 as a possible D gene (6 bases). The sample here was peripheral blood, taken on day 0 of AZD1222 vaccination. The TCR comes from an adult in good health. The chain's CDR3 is CASSRTVANTEAFF. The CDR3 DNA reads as TGTGCCAGCAGCCGGACAGTTGCTAACACTGAAGCTTTCTTT.